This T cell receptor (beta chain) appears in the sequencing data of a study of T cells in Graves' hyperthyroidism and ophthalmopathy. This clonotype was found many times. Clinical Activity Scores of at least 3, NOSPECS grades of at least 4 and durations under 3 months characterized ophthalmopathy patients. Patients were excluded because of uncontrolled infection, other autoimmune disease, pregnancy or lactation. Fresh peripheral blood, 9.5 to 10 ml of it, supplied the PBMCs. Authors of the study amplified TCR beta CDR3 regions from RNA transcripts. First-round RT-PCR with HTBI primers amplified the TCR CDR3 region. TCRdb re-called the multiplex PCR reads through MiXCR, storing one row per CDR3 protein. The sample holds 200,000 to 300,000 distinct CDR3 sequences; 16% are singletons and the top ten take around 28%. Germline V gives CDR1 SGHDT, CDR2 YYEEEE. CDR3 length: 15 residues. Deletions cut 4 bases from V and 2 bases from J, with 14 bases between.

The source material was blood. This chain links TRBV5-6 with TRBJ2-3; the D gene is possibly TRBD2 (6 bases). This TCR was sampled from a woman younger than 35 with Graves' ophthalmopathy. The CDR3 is CASSIAVGVTDTQYF. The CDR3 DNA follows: TGTGCCAGCAGCATAGCGGTGGGGGTCACAGATACGCAGTATTTT.